This T cell receptor (beta chain) emerged from a study of human T cells and chemical hapten exposure. The time point: pre-sensitization, week 0. The treatment denotes: therapeutic diphenylcyclopropenone sensitization with weekly scalp DPC. Samples of blood were obtained prior to the application of each patch test. Whole blood that had not been fractionated was the source of extracted total RNA. The library tagged each cDNA molecule with unique molecular identifiers. Source study methods: There were a median of approximately 100,000 TCRs per sample, with a range from roughly 20,000 to 750,000. TCRdb ran MiXCR on the RACE reads and lists one entry per CDR3 protein. None of the V and J calls come from the authors' own analysis; TCRdb made them. This table holds approximately 400,000 distinct CDR3 sequences, approximately 5.1% found once. This CDR3 is built from 15 residues. The ends were cut back, 6 bases at V and 0 bases at J, with 14 bases in the middle.

The V and J genes are TRBV12-3 or TRBV12-4 and TRBJ1-1; D not certain. The clonotype comes from a woman aged 45 to 65 with alopecia areata. Some clones in this sample may be carry-over from other donors' samples. The input for sequencing was whole blood, taken in connection with sensitization to the hapten diphenylcyclopropenone (DPC). The chain's CDR3 is CASSPSYRMNTEAFF. CDR3 DNA: TGTGCCAGCAGCCCCTCGTACAGAATGAACACTGAAGCTTTCTTT.